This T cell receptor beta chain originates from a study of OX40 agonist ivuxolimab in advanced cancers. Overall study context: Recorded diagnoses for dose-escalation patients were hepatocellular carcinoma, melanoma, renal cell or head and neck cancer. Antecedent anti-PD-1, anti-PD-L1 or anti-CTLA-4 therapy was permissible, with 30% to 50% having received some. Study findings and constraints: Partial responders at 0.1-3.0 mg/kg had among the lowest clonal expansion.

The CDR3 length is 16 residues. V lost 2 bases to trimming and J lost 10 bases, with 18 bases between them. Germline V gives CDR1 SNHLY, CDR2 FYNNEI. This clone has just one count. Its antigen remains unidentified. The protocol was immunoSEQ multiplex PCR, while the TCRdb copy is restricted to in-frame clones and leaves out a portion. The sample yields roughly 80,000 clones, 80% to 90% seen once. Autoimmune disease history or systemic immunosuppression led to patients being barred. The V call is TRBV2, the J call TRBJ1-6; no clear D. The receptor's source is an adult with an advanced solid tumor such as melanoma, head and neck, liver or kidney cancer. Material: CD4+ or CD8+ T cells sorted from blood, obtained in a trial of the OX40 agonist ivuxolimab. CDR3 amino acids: CASSEFGGIMGSPLHF. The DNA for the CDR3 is TGTGCCAGCAGTGAATTTGGAGGGATCATGGGCTCACCCCTCCACTTT.